Presented here are 23 T cell receptor beta chains from one specimen sequenced in a study of blood T cell repertoires in COVID-19. Clones were sequenced by immunoSEQ multiplex PCR, and TCRdb holds only the in-frame ones, with some missing. The sample comprises 200,000 to 250,000 clones, approximately 84% of which are singletons, and almost 4.5% rests with the top ten. Sequenced input: peripheral blood. The receptor source for this set is a middle-aged man with acute or convalescent COVID-19.

V and J are TRBV7-6 and TRBJ1-2, with 9 nucleotides matching TRBD1. The germline V gene has CDR1 SGHVS and CDR2 FNYEAQ. The CDR3 is made up of 13 amino acids. The junction had 3 bases not matched to a gene; V was cut back by 5 bases and J by 5 bases. CDR3 nucleotide sequence: TGTGCCAGCAGCCAGACAGGGGGATATGGCTACACCTTC. This gives the protein CASSQTGGYGYTF.

The rearrangement links TRBV19 to TRBJ1-3, with D tentatively TRBD1 (6 bases). There are 16 residues in the CDR3. Per the germline V gene, CDR1 is LNHDA and CDR2 is SQIVND (reference sequence). V lost 4 bases to trimming and J lost 0 bases, with 13 bases between them. CDR3 loop: CASSKWDISSGNTIYF. The CDR3 nucleotides read TGTGCCAGTAGTAAATGGGACATCTCCTCTGGAAACACCATATATTTT.

CDR3: CASSLRGQGEGEKLFF. The CDR3 DNA reads as TGCGCCAGCAGCTTGAGGGGACAGGGGGAAGGGGAAAAACTGTTTTTT. The V and J genes are TRBV5-1 and TRBJ1-4; 11 bases agree with TRBD1. V gave up 1 base and J gave up 8 bases; unmatched junction bases: 7. The CDR3 contains 16 residues. From germline, CDR1 is SGHRS and CDR2 YFSETQ.

The chain couples TRBV6-6 to TRBJ2-3, with D unclear. This CDR3 has 14 amino acids. The germline V gene encodes CDR1 MNHNY and CDR2 SVGAGI (reference sequence). V shed 2 bases and J shed 4 bases, with 10 bases lying between them. CDR3 bases: TGTGCCAGCAGTTACGAAGTAGTGGCAGATACGCAGTATTTT. This translates into CASSYEVVADTQYF.

The gene calls are TRBV5-4 and TRBJ1-1; D gene unclear. V lost 4 bases and J 1 base, leaving 23 bases between the germline ends. The germline V gene encodes CDR1 SGHNT and CDR2 YYREEE (reference sequence). This CDR3 region has 18 residues. The CDR3 DNA reads as TGTGCCAGCAGCCCCTCCGGAGGGTCCAACTTCAAGAACACTGAAGCTTTCTTT. It specifies CASSPSGGSNFKNTEAFF.

The rearrangement uses TRBV5-1 and TRBJ2-1; TRBD2 is a possible D gene (5 bases). This CDR3 has 14 residues. The V end lost 0 bases, the J end lost 7 bases, and 11 bases lay between the germline ends. Germline CDR1 SGHRS, CDR2 YFSETQ. CDR3 region: CASSLAGGLNEQFF. The CDR3 nucleotides read TGCGCCAGCAGCTTGGCCGGCGGACTTAATGAGCAGTTCTTC.

This chain joins TRBV5-1 and TRBJ1-2; TRBD1 matches 12 bases. After removal of 4 bases from V and 4 bases from J, the junction contained 11 bases not matched to a gene. The CDR3 has 17 residues. The germline V gene has CDR1 SGHRS and CDR2 YFSETQ. The CDR3 is CASSLRGTGGPGYGYTF. The CDR3 nucleotides read TGCGCCAGCAGCCTCAGGGGGACAGGGGGCCCTGGCTATGGCTACACCTTC.

The chain links TRBV30 to TRBJ1-1, with unresolved D. Trimming cost V 3 bases and J 5 bases, with 19 bases left between them. Germline V lookup: CDR1 GTSNPN, CDR2 SVGIG (reference sequence). This CDR3 region has 15 residues. CDR3 coding DNA: TGTGCCTGGAGCCCCATCGATAGTATTAGAACTGAAGCTTTCTTT. It translates to CAWSPIDSIRTEAFF.

This chain connects TRBV3-1 (or the pseudogene TRBV3-2) to TRBJ1-1; D not certain. This CDR3 is built from 15 residues. V was cut by 2 bases and J by 2 bases, with 12 bases left in between. The germline gives CDR1 LGHDT, CDR2 YNNKEL (reference sequence). In DNA form, the CDR3 reads TGTGCCAGCAGCCAACCCTCAAGAGCCAACACTGAAGCTTTCTTT. This translates into CASSQPSRANTEAFF.

V usage is TRBV10-1 and J usage is TRBJ1-5; maybe TRBD1 (5 bases). V lost 3 bases to trimming and J lost 7 bases, with 7 bases between them. The CDR3 loop spans 12 amino acids. Germline lookup yields CDR1 WNHNN and CDR2 SYGVQD (reference sequence). The CDR3 nucleotides read TGCGCCAGCAGTGATGGGGGGCAGCCCCAGCATTTT. Translated: CASSDGGQPQHF.

V is TRBV6-6 and J is TRBJ2-7, with D possibly TRBD2 on 6 matching bases. This CDR3 comprises 14 residues. CDR1 MNHNY and CDR2 SVGAGI come from the germline V gene (reference sequence). Trimming removed 8 bases from V and 3 bases from J, with 17 bases in between. CDR3 in amino acids: CASAMGRRGYEQYF. The DNA of the CDR3 is TGTGCCAGCGCGATGGGGCGGCGGGGCTACGAGCAGTACTTC.

The chain is built from TRBV4-1 and TRBJ2-1; maybe TRBD2 (5 bases). Per germline, CDR1 MGHRA and CDR2 YSYEKL. The CDR3 consists of 16 residues. Trimming removed 3 bases from V and 0 bases from J, with 12 bases in between. This CDR3 reads CASSQNAAGSYNEQFF. The CDR3 DNA reads as TGCGCCAGCAGCCAGAACGCGGCGGGCTCCTACAATGAGCAGTTCTTC.

V usage is TRBV29-1 and J usage is TRBJ2-1; possible D gene TRBD1, 6 bases. The CDR3 is made up of 13 amino acids. Germline V gene data show CDR1 as SQVTM and CDR2 as ANQGSEA. With 7 bases removed from V and 7 bases from J, the gap between germline ends came to 17 bases. The CDR3 sequence is CSAYGRGMNEQFF. CDR3 nucleotide sequence: TGCAGCGCTTACGGCAGGGGCATGAATGAGCAGTTCTTC.

The V call is TRBV5-4, the J call TRBJ2-5; 8 bases map to TRBD2. Per germline, CDR1 SGHNT and CDR2 YYREEE (reference sequence). V lost 4 bases to trimming and J lost 2 bases; unmatched junction nucleotides: 10. CDR3 length: 16 residues. In nucleotides, the CDR3 is TGTGCCAGCAGCGACGGGTTTACTAGCGGACAAGAGACCCAGTACTTC. This sequence encodes CASSDGFTSGQETQYF.

V usage is TRBV5-1 and J usage is TRBJ1-1; 8 positions match TRBD1. From germline, CDR1 is SGHRS and CDR2 YFSETQ. This CDR3 comprises 15 residues. The V gene end was trimmed by 4 bases and the J gene end by 3 bases; junction bases not matched to a gene: 8. The DNA for the CDR3 is TGCGCCAGCAGCACAAGACAGGGGCCGGACACTGAAGCTTTCTTT. It yields the protein CASSTRQGPDTEAFF.

This clone was detected only once. V and J are TRBV6-6 and TRBJ1-3; possibly TRBD1 for D (5 bases). This CDR3 comprises 16 residues. Trimming took 4 bases from V and 1 from J, leaving 14 bases between them. In germline, CDR1 is MNHNY, CDR2 SVGAGI (reference sequence). This CDR3 reads CASSWGRRGSGNTIYF. CDR3 nucleotides: TGTGCCAGCAGTTGGGGTCGCCGGGGGTCTGGAAACACCATATATTTT.

The rearrangement uses TRBV18 and TRBJ1-2; D uncertain. The V end was cut by 0 bases, the J end by 8 bases, with 7 bases between. Germline CDR1 KGHSH, CDR2 LQKENI. The CDR3 contains 12 residues. In DNA, the CDR3 is TGTGCCAGCTCACCACCCGCGAGGGGCTACACCTTC. Residues: CASSPPARGYTF.

The rearrangement uses TRBV6-5 and TRBJ2-1; D is unresolved. Per germline, CDR1 MNHEY and CDR2 SVGAGI. The CDR3 runs 15 residues. V was cut by 6 bases and J by 7 bases, with 19 bases left in between. The CDR3 here is CASRRRSAGSNEQFF. DNA for the CDR3: TGTGCCAGCAGACGACGGAGTGCTGGGTCTAATGAGCAGTTCTTC.

The rearrangement joins TRBV2 to TRBJ2-7; tentatively, D is TRBD1 (6 bases). The ends were cut back, 7 bases at V and 4 bases at J, with 11 bases in the middle. This CDR3 contains 12 residues. Germline V CDR1 and CDR2: SNHLY, FYNNEI. CDR3 sequence: CASIRGIYEQYF. CDR3 in DNA: TGTGCCAGCATAAGGGGGATTTACGAGCAGTACTTC.

CDR3: CASRGSTNREREQYF. DNA for the CDR3: TGCGCCAGCAGAGGCTCTACGAACAGGGAGCGCGAGCAGTACTTC. The genes are TRBV5-1 and TRBJ2-7; weak D call: TRBD1 (6 bases). In germline, CDR1 is SGHRS, CDR2 YFSETQ. V was shortened by 5 bases and J by 6 bases, with 21 bases between the two germline ends. The CDR3 covers 15 residues.

The rearrangement joins TRBV5-6 to TRBJ1-5; TRBD1 aligns across 8 bases. Trimming cost V 5 bases and J 7 bases; bases outside gene matches: 11. The germline V gene encodes CDR1 SGHDT and CDR2 YYEEEE. The length of the CDR3 is 15 residues. The CDR3 loop is CASSFKTGAAQPQHF. Here the CDR3 DNA reads TGTGCCAGCAGTTTTAAGACAGGGGCGGCCCAGCCCCAGCATTTT.

The chain uses TRBV2 and TRBJ1-5; no clear D gene. The CDR3 covers 14 residues. The V and J ends lost 4 bases and 2 bases respectively, with 9 bases between them. Germline CDR1 reads SNHLY; CDR2 reads FYNNEI. CDR3 residues: CASSGANRNQPQHF. The CDR3 nucleotides read TGTGCCAGCAGTGGGGCTAATCGCAATCAGCCCCAGCATTTT.

In its sample, this clone was seen a few times. Other DNA sequences from this sample encode an identical CDR3 as well. The rearrangement joins TRBV18 to TRBJ1-6; D ambiguous. Between the trimmed V and J ends, which lost 3 bases and 7 bases, there was a span of 13 bases. The V gene's germline CDR1 is KGHSH and CDR2 LQKENI. The CDR3 loop spans 15 amino acids. CDR3 sequence reads: CASSPRSQENSPLHF. As DNA, the CDR3 is TGTGCCAGCTCACCCCGATCCCAAGAGAATTCACCCCTCCACTTT.